This TCR beta chain was recovered during a study of blood T cell repertoires in COVID-19. Trimming shortened V by 4 bases and J by 1 base, and 10 bases separated the two germline ends. The CDR3 totals 15 residues. Germline V lookup: CDR1 MGHRA, CDR2 YSYEKL. Repertoires were generated with immunoSEQ multiplex PCR, while TCRdb's copy carries only in-frame clones and drops some. The sample lists around 180,000 clones, around 83% seen once, with 1.5% to 1.9% in the top ten. The chain carries TRBV4-1 and TRBJ2-2; the D gene is possibly TRBD2 (6 bases). The TCR comes from a human donor in a cohort sampled during active COVID-19. The specimen sequenced was peripheral blood. The CDR3 DNA reads TGCGCCAGCAGCCCCTGGGGAGGGAACACCGGGGAGCTGTTTTTT. Translating gives CASSPWGGNTGELFF.